This T cell receptor beta chain was sequenced during a study of shared clonotypes between healthy human individuals. Study-wide findings and caveats: Non-shared clonotypes had lower generation probabilities than those shared by all four donors. Tissues were not sampled, only blood, and their repertoires likely differ.

In the original processing: With immunoSEQ giving junction-only sequences and no quality scores, filtering differed. The table came from immunoSEQ multiplex PCR; TCRdb's copy has only in-frame clones and leaves some out. V, J and clone size are taken as reported in that table, and D and trimming were inferred from the DNA itself. The sample holds about 2.3 million clones, 85% to 95% seen once. The sample holds one count of this clone. What it binds is unknown. The sample holds other DNA sequences that translate to the same CDR3. There are 13 residues in the CDR3. The germline V and J ends were trimmed by 5 bases and 1 base, with 8 bases remaining between them. CDR1 and CDR2 from the germline V gene are SEHNR and FQNEAQ (reference sequence).

The sample taken for sequencing was naive CD4+ T cells from PBMCs. The subset here: CD45RA+ positively selected. The V gene is TRBV7-9, the J gene TRBJ2-5; D remains unclear. The clonotype was recovered from a young man in good health. Some clones in this sample may be carry-over from other donors' samples. The CDR3 DNA sequence: TGTGCCAGCAGCCCGAACAGCCAAGAGACCCAGTACTTC. As protein: CASSPNSQETQYF.